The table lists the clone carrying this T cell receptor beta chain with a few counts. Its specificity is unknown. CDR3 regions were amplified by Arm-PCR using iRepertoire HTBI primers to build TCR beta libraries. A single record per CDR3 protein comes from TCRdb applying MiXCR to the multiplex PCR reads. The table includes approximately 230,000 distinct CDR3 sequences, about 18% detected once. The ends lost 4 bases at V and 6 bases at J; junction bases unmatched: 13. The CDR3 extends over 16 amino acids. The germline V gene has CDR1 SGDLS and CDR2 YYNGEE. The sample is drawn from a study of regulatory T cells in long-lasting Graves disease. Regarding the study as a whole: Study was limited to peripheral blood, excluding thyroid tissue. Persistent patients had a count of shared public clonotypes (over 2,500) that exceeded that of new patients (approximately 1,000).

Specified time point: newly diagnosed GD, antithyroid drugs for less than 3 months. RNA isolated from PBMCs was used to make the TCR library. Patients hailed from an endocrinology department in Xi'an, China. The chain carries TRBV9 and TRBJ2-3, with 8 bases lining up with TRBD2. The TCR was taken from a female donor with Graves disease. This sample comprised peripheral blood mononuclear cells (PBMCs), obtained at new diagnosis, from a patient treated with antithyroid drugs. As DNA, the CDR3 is TGTGCCAGCAGCCCGTCGAGGACTAGCTCTTGGGATACGCAGTATTTT. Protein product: CASSPSRTSSWDTQYF.